These 18 T cell receptor beta chains were sequenced from one sample in a study of shared clonotypes between healthy human individuals. The method was immunoSEQ multiplex PCR; TCRdb's version includes in-frame clones alone and lacks a portion of them. The repertoire includes about 1.1 million clones, around 78% of them detected once, and under 0.65% sits in the top ten. Sequencing was carried out using memory CD4+ T cells from PBMCs. Sample subset: CD45RA-negative fraction. The receptors here all came from a man younger than 30 in good health. Some clones in this sample may be carry-over from other donors' samples.

This clone was seen a single time. The V call is TRBV5-1, the J call TRBJ2-7; either TRBD1 or TRBD2 may supply D (5 bases each). This CDR3 is 13 amino acids long. V was pared by 4 bases and J by 7 bases, with 15 bases between. CDR1 and CDR2 from the germline V gene are SGHRS and YFSETQ. This CDR3 reads CASSPGDAWEQYF. The CDR3 bases are TGCGCCAGCAGCCCTGGGGACGCCTGGGAGCAGTACTTC.

Comments on this clone: Other nucleotide sequences from this sample produce the same CDR3. The chain couples TRBV5-1 to TRBJ2-1; 13 bases fit TRBD2. The trim removed 5 bases at V and 5 bases at J, leaving 1 base unmatched. CDR1 and CDR2 (germline): SGHRS, YFSETQ. The CDR3 is made up of 14 amino acids. The CDR3 DNA reads as TGCGCCAGCAGAGGGACTAGCGGGGACAATGAGCAGTTCTTC. This sequence encodes CASRGTSGDNEQFF.

The chain employs TRBV6-4 and TRBJ2-1; D not certain. The V gene's germline CDR1 is MRHNA and CDR2 SNTAGT. The CDR3 has 13 amino acids. The germline V and J ends were trimmed by 2 bases and 4 bases, with 6 bases remaining between them. The CDR3 reads CASSDRDYNEQFF. Written as DNA, the CDR3 is TGTGCCAGCAGTGACAGGGATTACAATGAGCAGTTCTTC.

This clone was recorded only once. This chain uses TRBV9 with TRBJ2-3, with TRBD1 as a possible D gene (5 bases). The CDR3 extends over 18 amino acids. Germline V gives CDR1 SGDLS, CDR2 YYNGEE. V lost 3 bases and J lost 0, with 20 bases in between. The CDR3: CASSEGPETAPSTDTQYF. The CDR3 nucleotides read TGTGCCAGCAGCGAGGGGCCGGAGACAGCCCCTAGCACAGATACGCAGTATTTT.

The chain joins TRBV11-3 to TRBJ2-7; 9 bases agree with TRBD2. J gave up 3 bases and V 5 bases, and 11 bases lay outside the gene matches. The CDR3 runs 16 residues. Germline lookup yields CDR1 SGHNT and CDR2 YENEEA. CDR3 in DNA: TGTGCCAGCAGCCCGGGTGGCCTAGCGGGGAACTACGAGCAGTACTTC. Residues: CASSPGGLAGNYEQYF.

This rearrangement joins TRBV9 to TRBJ2-1; 13 bases are a match to TRBD2. The CDR3 sequence is 16 residues long. Germline V gives CDR1 SGDLS, CDR2 YYNGEE. V lost 0 bases to trimming and J lost 9 bases; unmatched junction nucleotides: 6. The CDR3 coding sequence is TGTGCCAGCAGCGTAGAACTAGCGGGAGGGGGCGGTGAGCAGTTCTTC. Amino acid sequence: CASSVELAGGGGEQFF.

This clone occurred a few times. This chain connects TRBV5-6 to TRBJ2-3; perhaps TRBD2 as D (5 bases). The V gene lost 4 bases and the J gene lost 2 bases, with 17 bases spanning the gap. Germline V lookup: CDR1 SGHDT, CDR2 YYEEEE. The CDR3 spans 16 residues. DNA of the CDR3: TGTGCCAGCAGCAGTCTTCGAGGGCGTTACACAGATACGCAGTATTTT. It translates to CASSSLRGRYTDTQYF.

The rearrangement joins TRBV5-4 to TRBJ2-5, with 8 bases fitting TRBD1. The V segment lost 3 bases and the J segment 5 bases; nucleotides outside the gene matches: 3. The germline gives CDR1 SGHNT, CDR2 YYREEE (reference sequence). The CDR3 extends over 13 amino acids. This CDR3 is CASSSGQGETQYF. In DNA, the CDR3 is TGTGCCAGCAGCTCCGGACAGGGCGAGACCCAGTACTTC.

This clone was seen only once. CDR3 amino acids: CASSLGSRIEYGYTF. The CDR3 bases are TGCGCCAGCAGCTTGGGCTCGAGGATTGAATATGGCTACACCTTC. V is TRBV5-1 and J is TRBJ1-2, with no clear D. Trimming removed 0 bases from V and 5 bases from J, with 14 bases in between. Germline CDR1 and CDR2: SGHRS and YFSETQ. The CDR3 covers 15 residues.

This clone was seen ten or more times. The chain has TRBV5-1 and TRBJ2-7; TRBD1 matches 10 bases. The CDR3 extends over 15 amino acids. Germline assignment: CDR1 SGHRS and CDR2 YFSETQ. The junction had 6 bases not matched to a gene; V was cut back by 4 bases and J by 2 bases. The CDR3 sequence is CASSRSGTGAYEQYF. Here the CDR3 DNA reads TGCGCCAGCAGCAGATCCGGGACAGGGGCCTACGAGCAGTACTTC.

The chain combines TRBV10-3 with TRBJ2-3; D unclear. The CDR3 length is 14 residues. The V end was cut by 4 bases, the J end by 3 bases, with 11 bases between. The germline gives CDR1 ENHRY, CDR2 SYGVKD. CDR3 sequence: CAISVSYRTDTQYF. The CDR3 DNA reads TGTGCCATCAGTGTTAGTTACCGTACAGATACGCAGTATTTT.

This clone was observed a few times. This chain links TRBV7-3 with TRBJ1-1; D unclear. Deletions cut 4 bases from V and 3 bases from J, with 9 bases between. There are 13 residues in the CDR3. Germline V gives CDR1 SGHTA, CDR2 FQGTGA. CDR3 region: CASSSSEHTEAFF. CDR3 sequence (DNA): TGTGCCAGCAGCTCGTCAGAGCACACTGAAGCTTTCTTT. Complete variable domain (other parts from reference TRBV7-3 and TRBJ1-1): GAGVSQTPSNKVTEKGKYVELRCDPISGHTALYWYRQSLGQGPEFLIYFQGTGAADDSGLPNDRFFAVRPEGSVSTLKIQRTERGDSAVYLCASSSSEHTEAFFGQGTRLTVV.

The rearrangement uses TRBV7-2 and TRBJ2-1; perhaps TRBD1 as D (6 bases). V was clipped by 5 bases and J by 5 bases, with 13 bases between them. There are 14 residues in the CDR3. Germline V gene data show CDR1 as SGHTA and CDR2 as FQGNSA. The CDR3 DNA reads as TGTGCCAGCAGCGCCTGGGGACAAGACAATGAGCAGTTCTTC. Amino acids: CASSAWGQDNEQFF. Using reference TRBV7-2 and TRBJ2-1 for the parts outside the CDR3, the full variable domain is GAGVSQSPSNKVTEKGKDVELRCDPISGHTALYWYRQSLGQGLEFLIYFQGNSAPDKSGLPSDRFSAERTGGSVSTLTIQRTQQEDSAVYLCASSAWGQDNEQFFGPGTRLTVL.

The chain employs TRBV7-3 and TRBJ1-2, with a possible D match to TRBD1 (5 bases). The ends were cut back, 2 bases at V and 8 bases at J, with 18 bases in the middle. Germline CDR1 reads SGHTA; CDR2 reads FQGTGA. The CDR3 extends over 15 amino acids. The CDR3 DNA sequence: TGTGCCAGCAGCTTAGTTCCAGGGCTTCAGGCGGGCTACACCTTC. Its translation is CASSLVPGLQAGYTF.

The chain combines TRBV6-6 with TRBJ2-7, with 12 positions matching TRBD2. After removal of 11 bases from V and 0 bases from J, the junction contained 8 bases not matched to a gene. The CDR3 extends over 15 amino acids. Germline CDR1 and CDR2: MNHNY and SVGAGI (reference sequence). In DNA form, the CDR3 reads TGTGCCTCTAGCGGGAGGGCCGTTGGCTCCTACGAGCAGTACTTC. Protein sequence: CASSGRAVGSYEQYF.

This clone was detected only a few times. The CDR3 spells CASSSPGQGETQYF. In DNA form, the CDR3 reads TGTGCCAGCAGTTCACCCGGACAAGGGGAGACCCAGTACTTC. The chain carries TRBV7-3 and TRBJ2-5; maybe TRBD1 (5 bases). The ends were cut back, 6 bases at V and 5 bases at J, with 16 bases in the middle. Germline-derived CDR1 and CDR2 are SGHTA and FQGTGA. This CDR3 has 14 amino acids.

The rearrangement joins TRBV11-3 to TRBJ2-2, with D uncertain. The V gene lost 3 bases and the J gene lost 4 bases, with 6 bases spanning the gap. The germline gives CDR1 SGHNT, CDR2 YENEEA. This CDR3 spans 13 amino acids. The CDR3 protein is CASSFETTGELFF. The CDR3 DNA reads TGTGCCAGCAGCTTCGAAACCACCGGGGAGCTGTTTTTT.

The rearrangement links TRBV10-3 to TRBJ1-1; no clear D gene. Germline CDR1 reads ENHRY; CDR2 reads SYGVKD. The CDR3 contains 13 residues. The V end lost 1 base, the J end lost 6 bases, and 9 bases lay between the germline ends. The CDR3 sequence is CAISEYKGAEAFF. The CDR3 coding sequence is TGTGCCATCAGTGAGTATAAGGGTGCTGAAGCTTTCTTT.